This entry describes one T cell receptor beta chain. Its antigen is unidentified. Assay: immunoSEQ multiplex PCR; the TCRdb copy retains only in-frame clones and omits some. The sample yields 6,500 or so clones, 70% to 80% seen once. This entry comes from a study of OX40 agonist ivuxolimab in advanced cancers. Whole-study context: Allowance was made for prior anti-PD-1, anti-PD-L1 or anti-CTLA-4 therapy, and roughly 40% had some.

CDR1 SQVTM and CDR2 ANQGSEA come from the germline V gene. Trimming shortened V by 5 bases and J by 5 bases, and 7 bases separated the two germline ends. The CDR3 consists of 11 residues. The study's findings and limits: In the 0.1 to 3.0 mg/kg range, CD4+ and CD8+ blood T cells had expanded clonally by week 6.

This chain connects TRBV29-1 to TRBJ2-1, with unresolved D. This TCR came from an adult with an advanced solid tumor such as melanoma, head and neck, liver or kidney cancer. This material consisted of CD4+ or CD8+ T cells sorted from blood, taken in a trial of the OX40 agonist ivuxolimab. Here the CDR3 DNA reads TGCAGCGTTACCTCGGACAATGAGCAGTTCTTC. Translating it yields CSVTSDNEQFF.